This TCR beta chain was documented in a study of response to subunit inactivated influenza vaccine. Trimming cost V 8 bases and J 6 bases; bases outside gene matches: 11. CDR3 size: 15 residues. The germline V gene has CDR1 SGHTA and CDR2 FQGNSA. Notes on the study in general: That few new T cells are recruited by each seasonal influenza vaccination was the authors' suggestion.

MiXCR, run by TCRdb on the RT-PCR reads, gives a single entry per CDR3 protein. Here the sample spans 800,000 to 1,000,000 distinct CDR3 sequences, about 20% being singletons. In regard to this clonotype: What it binds is not known.

This sequence originates from a man in his fifties who received an inactivated influenza vaccine. The J gene is TRBJ2-7, the V gene TRBV7-2; 12 bases agree with TRBD1. The sequencing here drew on PBMCs from blood, taken about 5 days after vaccination. The CDR3 region is CASGKPGTGGAEQYF. CDR3 bases: TGTGCCAGCGGCAAACCCGGGACAGGGGGCGCCGAGCAGTACTTC.